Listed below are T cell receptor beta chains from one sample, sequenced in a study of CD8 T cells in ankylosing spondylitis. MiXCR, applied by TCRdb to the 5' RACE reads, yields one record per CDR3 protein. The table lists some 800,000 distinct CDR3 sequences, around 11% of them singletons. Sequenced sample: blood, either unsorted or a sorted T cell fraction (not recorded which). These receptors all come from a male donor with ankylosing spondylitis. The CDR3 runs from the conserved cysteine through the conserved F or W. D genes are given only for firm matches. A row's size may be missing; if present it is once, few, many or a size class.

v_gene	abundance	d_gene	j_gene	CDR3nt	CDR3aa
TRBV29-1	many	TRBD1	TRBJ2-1	TGCAGCGTGATTGGACAGGGTAACTACAATGAGCAGTTCTTC	CSVIGQGNYNEQFF
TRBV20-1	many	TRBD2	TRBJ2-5	TGCAGTGCTGCTAGCGGGAGTAGAATAGAGACCCAGTACTTC	CSAASGSRIETQYF
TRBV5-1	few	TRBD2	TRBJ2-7	TGCGCCAGCAGCTTCCTAGCGGGAGGGCCTGGCGAGCAGTACTTC	CASSFLAGGPGEQYF
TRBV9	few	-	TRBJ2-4	TGTGCCAGCAGCGAGGGACTTCTTTCCAAAAACATTCAGTACTTC	CASSEGLLSKNIQYF
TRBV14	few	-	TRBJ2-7	TGTGCCAGCAGCCAACCGCAGCAGTACTTC	CASSQPQQYF
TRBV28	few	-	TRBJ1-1	TGTGCCAGCAGCGCTCTGGGTGGATACACTGAAGCTTTCTTT	CASSALGGYTEAFF
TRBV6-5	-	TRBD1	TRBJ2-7	TGTGCCAGCAGTTACTCGGGACAGGGGGCCCAAGACGAGCAGTACTTC	CASSYSGQGAQDEQYF
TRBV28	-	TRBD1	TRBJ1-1	TGTGCCAGCAGTTCGCTTGACTCGGACAGGCTTGAAGCTTTCTTT	CASSSLDSDRLEAFF
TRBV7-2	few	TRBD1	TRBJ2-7	TGTGCCAGCAGCCCACGTCCAGAGGGGGCCCACGAGCAGTACTTC	CASSPRPEGAHEQYF
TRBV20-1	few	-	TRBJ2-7	TGCAGTGCTGGGGACGTGCAACAGGTCGAGCAGTACTTC	CSAGDVQQVEQYF
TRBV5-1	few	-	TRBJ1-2	TGCGCCAGCAGCCGGCAGTGGGACTATGGCTACACCTTC	CASSRQWDYGYTF
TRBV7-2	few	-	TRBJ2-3	TGTGCCAGCAGCTTACGGCCTAGCAGCGGTACGCAGTATTTT	CASSLRPSSGTQYF
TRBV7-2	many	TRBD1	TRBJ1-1	TGTGCCAGCAGCCCCACAGGGGGTGTTGTGGGTTTCTTT	CASSPTGGVVGFF
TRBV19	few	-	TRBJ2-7	TGTGCCAGTAGTAGAGGACCGCGGGACGAGTACGAGCAGTACTTC	CASSRGPRDEYEQYF
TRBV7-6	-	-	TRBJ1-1	TGTGCCAGCAGCCACCTTCGGAACACTGAAGCTTTCTTT	CASSHLRNTEAFF
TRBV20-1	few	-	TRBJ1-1	TGCAGTGCTAGAGATTACCGGAACACTGAAGCTTTCTTT	CSARDYRNTEAFF
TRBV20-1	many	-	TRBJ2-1	TGCAGTGCTGTAGCGGAAAACTCCTACAATGAGCAGTTCTTC	CSAVAENSYNEQFF
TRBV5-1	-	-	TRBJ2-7	TGCGCCAGCAGCTTGGTCCGCTCGACTGGGGGGTCCTCCTACGAGCAGTACTTC	CASSLVRSTGGSSYEQYF
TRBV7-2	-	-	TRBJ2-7	TGTGCCAGCAGCTTAGCGCCAGGGATAAGCGAGCAGTACTTC	CASSLAPGISEQYF
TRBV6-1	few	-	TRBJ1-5	TGTGCCAGCACCACCCGTCTGTCGTGGGGGATCCAGCATTTT	CASTTRLSWGIQHF
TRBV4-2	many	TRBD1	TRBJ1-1	TGTGCCAGCAGCCAGGGACAGGGACCTGAAGCTTTCTTT	CASSQGQGPEAFF
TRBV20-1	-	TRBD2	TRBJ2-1	TGCAGTGCTAGACATAAGGGGACTAGCGGCAACAATGAGCAGTTCTTC	CSARHKGTSGNNEQFF
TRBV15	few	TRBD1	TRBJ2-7	TGTGCCACCAGCAGGGGGGTGGGGACAGATGTCTACGAGCAGTACTTC	CATSRGVGTDVYEQYF
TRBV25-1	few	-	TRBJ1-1	TGTGCCAGCAGTGTGACCAGGGGCAGGTACACTGAAGCTTTCTTT	CASSVTRGRYTEAFF
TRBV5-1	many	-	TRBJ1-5	TGCGCCAGCAGCCTCGGGGGGAATAGCAATCAGCCCCAGCATTTT	CASSLGGNSNQPQHF
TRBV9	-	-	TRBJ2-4	TGTGCCAGCAGCGAGGGGGGGCTTGGGACCAAAAACATTCAGTACTTC	CASSEGGLGTKNIQYF
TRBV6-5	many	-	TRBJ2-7	TGTGCCAGCAAGAACAGGCTGCTCGAGCAGTACTTC	CASKNRLLEQYF
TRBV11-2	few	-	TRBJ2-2	TGTGCCAGCAGCTTGGATTACCGGACCGGGGAGCTGTTTTTT	CASSLDYRTGELFF
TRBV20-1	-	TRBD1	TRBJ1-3	TGCAGTGCTAGAAAGATACAGGGGGCCTTGAGCTCTGGAAACACCTTATATTTT	CSARKIQGALSSGNTLYF
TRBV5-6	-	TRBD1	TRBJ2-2	TGTGCCAGCAGCATCCGGGACAGGGACACCGGGGAGCTGTTTTTT	CASSIRDRDTGELFF
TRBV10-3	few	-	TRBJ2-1	TGTGCCATCAAACCCCCCGCTAGCCCGGGGGATGAGCAGTTCTTC	CAIKPPASPGDEQFF
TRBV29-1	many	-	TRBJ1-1	TGCAGCGGAGGTAGGGTAGATAACACTGAAGCTTTCTTT	CSGGRVDNTEAFF
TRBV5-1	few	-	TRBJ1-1	TGCGCCAGCAGCTTGGGGGACCCGGGTGGCACTGAAGCTTTCTTT	CASSLGDPGGTEAFF
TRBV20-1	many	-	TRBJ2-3	TGCAGTGCTGGCCTACCTCCAGATACGCAGTATTTT	CSAGLPPDTQYF
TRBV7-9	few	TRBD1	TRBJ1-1	TGTGCCAGCAGTAGAACAGGGGACGCCACTGAAGCTTTCTTT	CASSRTGDATEAFF
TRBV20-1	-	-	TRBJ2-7	TGCAGTGCGGGCAGACAGGGACTTAGTTACGAGCAGTACTTC	CSAGRQGLSYEQYF
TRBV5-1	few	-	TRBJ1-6	TGCGCCAGCAGCTTGAGGGGCGTCCGATCACCCCTCCACTTT	CASSLRGVRSPLHF
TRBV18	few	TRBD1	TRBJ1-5	TGTGCCAGCTCACCATGGGACAGGGGAATTGGGCAGCCCCAGCATTTT	CASSPWDRGIGQPQHF
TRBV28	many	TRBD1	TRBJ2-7	TGTGCCAGCAGCGTTCCGGGACAGGGCTCCTACGAGCAGTACTTC	CASSVPGQGSYEQYF
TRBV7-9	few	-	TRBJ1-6	TGTGCCAGCAGATCTACAGGGTACAATTCACCCCTCCACTTT	CASRSTGYNSPLHF
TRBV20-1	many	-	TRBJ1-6	TGCAGTGCTAAGTTTGTTGGAGGGAGCCCTAATTCACCCCTCCACTTT	CSAKFVGGSPNSPLHF
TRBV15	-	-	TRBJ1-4	TGTGCCACCAGCAGAGGGATTGGCGAAAAACTGTTTTTT	CATSRGIGEKLFF
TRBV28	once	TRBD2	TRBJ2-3	TGTGCCAGCACCAGTAAGCGGGAGGGCCGAGGCTTCGATACGCAGTATTTT	CASTSKREGRGFDTQYF
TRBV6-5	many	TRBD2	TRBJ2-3	TGTGCCAGCAGTCCCGGGACTAGCAGCACAGATACGCAGTATTTT	CASSPGTSSTDTQYF
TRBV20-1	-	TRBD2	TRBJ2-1	TGCAGTGCTAGAGATCCCGGGACTACCTCCTACAATGAGCAGTTCTTC	CSARDPGTTSYNEQFF
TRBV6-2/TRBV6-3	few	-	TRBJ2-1	TGTGCCAGCAGCCCAGAGCGGTGGGACTACAATGAGCAGTTCTTC	CASSPERWDYNEQFF
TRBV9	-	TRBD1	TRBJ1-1	TGTGCCAGCAGCGTAGAGGGGGCTAGGTCGAACACTGATGCTTTCTTT	CASSVEGARSNTDAFF
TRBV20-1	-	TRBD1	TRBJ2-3	TGCAGTGCTAGAAACAGGGGGATAGATACGCAGTATTTT	CSARNRGIDTQYF
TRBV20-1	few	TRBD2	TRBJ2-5	TGCAGTGCTATCGCCATAGCGGGAGTAGAGACCCAGTACTTC	CSAIAIAGVETQYF
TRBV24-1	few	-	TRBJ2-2	TGTGCCACCAGTGATCGCTATGCAGGGGAGCTGTTTTTT	CATSDRYAGELFF
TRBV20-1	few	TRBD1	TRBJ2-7	TGCAGTCCCCGGGACAGGGGCTCCTACGAGCAGTACTTC	CSPRDRGSYEQYF
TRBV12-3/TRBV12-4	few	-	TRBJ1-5	TGTGCCAGCAGATACGAGATGGGGGACCAGCCCCAGCATTTT	CASRYEMGDQPQHF
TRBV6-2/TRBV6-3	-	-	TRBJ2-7	TGTGCCAGCAGTGGCGTTGACTTCGAGGACTACGAGCAGTACTTC	CASSGVDFEDYEQYF
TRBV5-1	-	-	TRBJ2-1	TGCGCCAGCAGCCTCACCCCTAGCGCTAGCTCCTACAATGAGCAGTTCTTC	CASSLTPSASSYNEQFF
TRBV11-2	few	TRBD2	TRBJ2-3	TGTGCCAGCAGGAAAATTCGGGGAGGGCCGAATACGCAGTATTTT	CASRKIRGGPNTQYF